The 2 T cell receptor beta chains below come from one sample, sequenced in a study of OX40 agonist ivuxolimab in advanced cancers. Measured with immunoSEQ multiplex PCR; TCRdb has only the in-frame clones, and not every one. The profile shows some 75,000 clones, roughly 86% of them singletons. Source: CD4+ or CD8+ T cells sorted from blood, taken in a trial of the OX40 agonist ivuxolimab. The receptors originated from an adult with an advanced solid tumor such as melanoma, head and neck, liver or kidney cancer.

As DNA, the CDR3 is TGTGCCAGTAGGGGGAGAGGGCAGAACACCGGGGAGCTGTTTTTT. This gives the protein CASRGRGQNTGELFF. J is TRBJ2-2 and V is TRBV5-5, with D possibly matching TRBD1 (6 bases). CDR1 is SGHKS and CDR2 is YYEKEE in the germline V gene (reference sequence). Trimming shortened V by 8 bases and J by 1 base, and 15 bases separated the two germline ends. The CDR3 is 15 residues long.

The chain has TRBV5-5 and TRBJ2-2, with D perhaps being TRBD1 or TRBD2 (5 bases each). Germline loops: CDR1 SGHKS, CDR2 YYEKEE (reference sequence). CDR3 size: 14 residues. With 0 bases removed from V and 4 bases from J, the gap between germline ends came to 7 bases. The CDR3 nucleotides read TGTGCCAGCAGCTTGGAGGGACCCACCGGGGAGCTGTTTTTT. Encoded protein: CASSLEGPTGELFF. Full variable domain (missing parts from reference TRBV5-5 and TRBJ2-2): DAGVTQSPTHLIKTRGQQVTLRCSPISGHKSVSWYQQVLGQGPQFIFQYYEKEERGRGNFPDRFSARQFPNYSSELNVNALLLGDSALYLCASSLEGPTGELFFGEGSRLTVL.